This entry concerns a single T cell receptor beta chain. The method was immunoSEQ multiplex PCR; TCRdb's version includes in-frame clones alone and lacks a portion of them. The table lists more than 20,000 clones, roughly four fifths of them singletons. This entry is derived from a study of preoperative IRX-2 immunotherapy in early breast cancer. Sample treatment: preoperative locoregional IRX-2 cytokine immunotherapy. This phase Ib study tested locoregional IRX-2 cytokine immunotherapy given before surgery. Germline CDR1 and CDR2: SGHVT and SQSDAQ. Trimming pared 6 bases from V and 2 bases from J, leaving 15 bases between. The CDR3 loop spans 15 amino acids.

The TCR was taken from a human donor with breast cancer. This chain links TRBV7-4 with TRBJ2-3; tentatively, D is TRBD1 (6 bases). The material was lymph node tissue, obtained after IRX-2 immunotherapy. CDR3 protein: CASRADRHLTDTQYF. CDR3 bases: TGTGCCAGCAGAGCAGACAGGCATCTCACAGATACGCAGTATTTT.